This T cell receptor beta chain emerged from a study of blood T cell repertoires in COVID-19. Overall study: Samples of COVID-19 (acute and convalescent) were obtained from the United States, Italy and Spain.

Grouping used clinical history reported by participants in a survey and questionnaire. During the 2 weeks before they entered the study, exposed participants had met someone with a PCR-confirmed or clinician-diagnosed COVID-19 case. Authors' data handling: It was from reference gene primer amplification that nucleated cell counts were estimated. Data came from immunoSEQ multiplex PCR; TCRdb stores just in-frame clones and leaves some out. The V and J calls and the clone size are those of that table, but D and trimming were determined from the DNA. The sample yields over 250,000 clones, around 83% seen once. The CDR3 covers 14 residues. V lost 6 bases, J lost 5 bases, and 10 bases stayed unmatched. In germline, CDR1 is KGHSH, CDR2 LQKENI.

The specimen was PBMCs or T cells enriched from blood (not recorded which). This clonotype was sampled from a man in his forties who had been exposed to COVID-19. The V gene is TRBV18, the J gene TRBJ2-7; 7 nucleotides align to TRBD1. The CDR3 loop is CASSPETGIHEQYF. For the CDR3, the DNA is TGTGCCAGCTCGCCCGAGACAGGGATCCACGAGCAGTACTTC.